The rows below give T cell receptor beta chains drawn from one sample of a study of molecular identifiers for immune sequencing clone quantification. TCRdb reanalysed the PCR reads using MiXCR and keeps one entry per CDR3 protein. Counted here are 400,000 to 600,000 distinct CDR3 sequences, 20% to 25% occurring once; the ten biggest clones make up 0.7% to 0.95%. Sequenced: naive CD8+ T cells from blood, with Jurkat cell RNA spiked in. The receptor source for this set is a human donor in good health. Some libraries in this study had Jurkat cell RNA spiked in. CDR3s leave out the opening cysteine and the closing phenylalanine or tryptophan. The D gene is left open where the match is weak.

v_gene	d_gene	j_gene	CDR3aa
TRBV7-2	TRBD1	TRBJ1-4	ASSPWTGDNEKLF
TRBV7-2	.	TRBJ2-1	ASSLISYEQF
TRBV27	TRBD2	TRBJ2-7	ASSPRTSALSYEQY
TRBV28	TRBD2	TRBJ2-3	ASRLGLALGDTQY
TRBV25-1	.	TRBJ1-1	ASSVADTEAF
TRBV4-1	.	TRBJ2-7	ASSQQGPASYEQY
TRBV13	.	TRBJ2-7	ASSLTGTHEQY
TRBV21-1	.	TRBJ1-1	ASSRRGQHQGKNTEAF
TRBV27	.	TRBJ1-5	ASSLNGLAGNQPQH
TRBV2	.	TRBJ1-2	ASRSTENYGCT
TRBV19	.	TRBJ1-5	TSTWDGYSNQPQH
TRBV5-1	.	TRBJ2-5	ASSLGPETKPGVWTQY
TRBV29-1	TRBD2	TRBJ2-5	SVFPGLAGVETQY
TRBV5-1	TRBD2	TRBJ2-7	ASSPSGANYEQY
TRBV28	TRBD2	TRBJ2-3	ASNHMAGASLEDTQY
TRBV5-1	TRBD2	TRBJ2-3	ASSFQSLAVGDTQY
TRBV19	.	TRBJ2-7	ASSSPDKDSYEQY
TRBV10-3	TRBD1	TRBJ2-7	AISESDRASSSYEQY
TRBV6-5	.	TRBJ2-7	ASRSLTGTYEQY
TRBV6-6	.	TRBJ2-3	ASSYGYSTDTQY
TRBV29-1	TRBD1	TRBJ2-2	SATSGTENTGELF
TRBV2	.	TRBJ2-1	AITQLGPRANEQF
TRBV7-6	TRBD1	TRBJ1-1	ASSPDRGRTEAF
TRBV20-1	.	TRBJ1-2	SASLGRELNYGYT
TRBV12-3/TRBV12-4	.	TRBJ2-2	ASSPPTLANTGELF
TRBV28	.	TRBJ1-1	ASGPGWGAVNQETEAF
TRBV4-2	.	TRBJ2-7	ASSPEIRGADYEQY
TRBV13	.	TRBJ2-3	ASSLSAQDSADTQY
TRBV5-4	.	TRBJ1-1	ASSFRTANSEAF
TRBV6-1	TRBD2	TRBJ2-2	ATLLAGGSYTGELF
TRBV14	.	TRBJ2-3	ASSGMGYPSTDTQY
TRBV28	.	TRBJ1-3	ASSPSGNTIY
TRBV20-1	.	TRBJ1-4	SARGASVGKLF
TRBV12-3/TRBV12-4	.	TRBJ1-3	ASSLAGLGSGNAIY
TRBV24-1	.	TRBJ2-7	ATSDLKRHRSYEQY